This T cell receptor beta chain is drawn from a study of cytomegalovirus exposure and HLA in healthy donors (dated by TCRdb to 2015 to 2018). With regard to the full study: An earlier analysis of approximately 550 of the donors reported approximately 270 Gb of sequence data and some 100 million unique TCR beta sequences from 150 million to 200 million T cells. An earlier analysis of 587 of the donors used high-throughput TCR beta sequencing to judge whether each TCR beta V gene segment behaved as functional or pseudogenic. In addition to the first cohort of 666 subjects, a separate validation cohort of 120 different subjects was used. An early release covering about 600 HLA-typed donors comprised 250 to 350 gigabases of sequencing data and around 86 million unique TCR sequences. Of the roughly 430 genotyped donors, roughly 85% fell in the genetic ancestry cluster associated with self-reported Caucasian donors. The later analysis used no new phenotypic data to find candidate immune exposures, relying instead on TCR beta sequences and their occurrence across donors. Using immunosequencing, the study profiled T cell repertoires from roughly 650 subjects and related those repertoires to cytomegalovirus serostatus. The study combined high-throughput TCR immunosequencing, statistical association of individual TCRs with disease status, and machine learning to predict cytomegalovirus infection status. In a later genetic analysis, genome-wide SNP genotypes for about 55% of the 666 donors were used, and that subset was treated as a discovery cohort. The number of donors typed differed by locus, with about 629-630 for A, B, C, DRB1 and DQB1, roughly 550 for DQA1, 600 to 610 for DPA1, and around 460 for DPB1. To study patterns of TCR occurrence, a later analysis re-analyzed previously published TCR beta repertoires from around 700 donors and added high-resolution HLA genotyping. Because of strong linkage in the cohort, 5 or 6 DR-DQ haplotypes were treated as single units for association and clustering. On average, roughly 240,000 unique TCR beta nucleotide sequences were sequenced per donor among about 400 genotyped donors of the cohort, with roughly 18% of those sequences being non-productive. Donor age, sex, ethnicity and CMV serostatus were compiled together with the repertoire data. All discovery cohort repertoires had been generated on a single sequencing platform. Class I and class II HLA loci were covered by the typing at four-digit resolution. The study aimed to test whether signatures of past pathogen exposure could be identified by cataloging public T cell receptors. The investigation overall reported the following: While some public TCRs were present in many individuals, most TCR sequences turned up only very rarely across donors. A later genetic analysis associated a missense DCLRE1C variant with V-gene and J-gene trimming of TCR beta chains, and an independent cohort replicated the association. Compared with the approximately 670-donor mean, donors in an Asian-associated ancestry cluster had fewer N-insertions in productive TCRs, according to a later genetic analysis. HLA typing was unavailable for some donors at each locus, so association tests used only the typed subset. Linkage disequilibrium might explain the correlated functional status among segregating V segments, but an unknown experimental factor could not be ruled out. A further reported finding was that TCR beta sequences accurately predicted the HLA-A and HLA-B alleles for most subjects in the first cohort. The authors suggested that the approach could potentially be extended to other disease states and immunological phenotypes. For the cohort, immune exposure information was limited to CMV serostatus. In an earlier analysis of about 600 of the donors, most TCR beta V segments appeared in productive rearrangements about 90% or about 30% of the time, broadly matching IMGT annotations. A later analysis found that most CMV-associated TCR beta chains appeared HLA-restricted, with HLA associations seemingly driven largely by CMV exposure. In a later analysis, HLA-associated TCR beta chains were found to be more clonally expanded and to have lower generation probabilities than equally common non-associated chains. In a later analysis, around 17,000 TCR beta sequences were associated with specific HLA alleles at a false discovery rate of 0.05. A later analysis reported that several top co-occurrence clusters appeared linked to parvovirus B19, influenza, CMV and Epstein-Barr virus. Sequencing depth was assumed to be roughly uniform across donors in the presence/absence analyses, though that assumption may not hold. In vitro tests confirmed that three of the cytomegalovirus-associated TCR beta chains recognize cytomegalovirus antigens. The 87-base-pair reads could not distinguish some IMGT-functional V segments, including TRBV6-2 and TRBV6-3, so those segments were excluded. When HLA alleles, especially DR and DQ, strongly co-occurred, TCR associations were difficult to assign to individual alleles. In this cohort, only TCR beta chains were sequenced, and detectable features were limited by the absence of alpha or paired-chain data. A total of fewer than 200 TCR beta chains were listed by the study as associated with cytomegalovirus. In a later analysis, TCR association rates were found to vary across HLA loci, with the most associated TCRs seen for DRB1 alleles and the fewest for HLA-C alleles. The earlier analysis of approximately 590 of the donors excluded fewer than 20 rarely observed V segments, including chromosome 9 orphons, because counts were too low. The classifier was reported to diagnose cytomegalovirus status with high specificity and sensitivity in both the original cohort and the validation cohort. A group of highly shared sequence variants was considered likely to be a technical artifact of the sequencing pipeline.

The CDR3 runs 18 amino acids, cysteine and phenylalanine included. Left in the record is the CDR3 DNA by itself, 54 bases read in frame from the first base. The germline V gene yields SGHRS for CDR1 and YFSETQ for CDR2. From V the trimming removes 5 bases and from J it removes 3 bases, while the gene matches leave 16 bases of the junction unaccounted for. Regarding this clone: There is no known antigen for this receptor. The sample holds no much larger clone one base away, and base qualities are not on file.

The cohort was made up of approximately 670 healthy bone marrow donors. Cohort members were all nominally healthy when sampled, although unrecorded immune exposures were likely present. The donor was CMV seronegative and was included in the group of approximately 350 seronegative cohort members. A peripheral blood sample was collected from each donor, and TCR beta sequencing was performed on peripheral blood mononuclear cells. Genomic DNA was extracted from the blood cell samples with the Qiagen DNeasy Blood Extraction Kit. The library was generated by the immunoSEQ multiplex PCR assay. The multiplex PCR relied on a mix of 60 forward primers for TCR Vbeta segments and 13 reverse primers for TCR Jbeta segments. The CDR3 region of rearranged TCR beta genes was amplified from genomic DNA with a multiplex PCR assay. Amplified TCR beta libraries were sequenced as 87-base-pair reads on the Illumina HiSeq System. The paper's data handling went like this. A later analysis counted tens of millions of unique TCR beta chains across the 670 or so repertoires, and some 11 million of these chains were shared by at least two donors. Raw reads were error-corrected and collapsed into unique sequences with a nearest-neighbor algorithm that merged closely related sequences to remove PCR and sequencing errors. CDR3 sequences were aligned to IMGT reference sequences to assign V, D and J gene segments. For a sequence to be retained, at least a six-nucleotide match to both a V gene segment and a J gene segment was required. Rearrangements were classified as productive when the CDR3 lacked stop codons and remained in frame with V and J, and all other rearrangements were classified as non-productive. Following IMGT convention, CDR3 was defined as the stretch from the second conserved V-encoded cysteine up to the conserved J-encoded phenylalanine. In an earlier analysis of roughly 610 of the donors, sequences lacking an unambiguous match to a single V gene segment were excluded. In an earlier analysis of 587 of the donors, V segments were called functional above 56.7% productive rearrangements and were called segregating when the between-donor standard deviation exceeded 5%. To diagnose cytomegalovirus status from the catalog of TCR beta chain sequences, a statistical classification framework was built. In a later analysis, TCR nucleotide sequences were compared against IMGT/GENE-DB human TR gene sequences so that V and J genes could be assigned. Using the TCRdist pipeline, a later analysis assigned CDR3 sequences along with most-parsimonious VDJ recombination scenarios. A later analysis defined each TCR beta chain by its CDR3 amino acid sequence plus V-gene family, and excluded reads lacking a unique V-gene family. To address suspected cross-contamination and a sequencing artifact, a later analysis removed 592 highly shared, low-generation-probability nucleotide sequences. A later analysis calculated a clonal expansion index for each public chain from normalized within-repertoire ranks of inferred template counts. In a later analysis, generation probabilities were computed using a VDJ recombination model fitted to out-of-frame rearrangements, and the results were checked against IGoR. In a later analysis, hypergeometric tests were used to score TCR-TCR, TCR-HLA and TCR-CMV co-occurrence, with a repertoire-size bias correction applied to TCR pairs. In a later analysis, false discovery rates were estimated by permuting HLA or CMV assignments 20 times. In a later analysis, co-occurring TCRs were grouped with DBSCAN, and TCRdist sequence similarity was added when clustering was performed within HLA-allele-positive subsets. Co-occurrence clustering excluded repertoires with fewer than 30,000 or more than 120,000 public chains, plus five with anomalous nucleotide sharing. This is the immuneACCESS table as TCRdb keeps it, with only in-frame sequences that have V and J called. A part of the clones is gone; compared with another copy, unresolved V genes explain less than half, and the rest is unexplained. V and J calls and clone size are copied from that table; D and trimming were computed from the DNA. This sample has about 160,000 clones in its table, and under 85% of those were observed once. In total, the top ten clones hold 1.5% to 2% of the sample.

Material: PBMCs. The receptor's source is a woman under 40 in good health and CMV-seronegative. The sequence links TRBV5-1 to TRBJ1-3, with 8 middle bases fitting TRBD1. The CDR3 protein is CASRWRPDRANGGNTIYF. The nucleotide sequence is TGCGCCAGCAGGTGGCGGCCGGACAGGGCGAACGGTGGAAACACCATATATTTT.